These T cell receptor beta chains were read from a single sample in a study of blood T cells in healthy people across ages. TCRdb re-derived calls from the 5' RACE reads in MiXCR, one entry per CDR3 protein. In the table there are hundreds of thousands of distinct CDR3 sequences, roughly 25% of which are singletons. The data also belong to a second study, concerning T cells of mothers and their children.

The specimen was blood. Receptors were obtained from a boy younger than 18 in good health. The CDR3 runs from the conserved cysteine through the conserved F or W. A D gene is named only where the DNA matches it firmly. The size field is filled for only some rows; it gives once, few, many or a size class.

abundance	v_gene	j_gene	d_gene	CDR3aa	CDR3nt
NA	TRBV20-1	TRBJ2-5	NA	CSAYGPNQETQYF	TGCAGTGCTTACGGACCTAACCAAGAGACCCAGTACTTC
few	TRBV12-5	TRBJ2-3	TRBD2	CASGLAGTTDTQYF	TGTGCTAGTGGCCTAGCGGGGACCACAGATACGCAGTATTTT
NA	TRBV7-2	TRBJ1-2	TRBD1	CASSSIIGGSDYGYTF	TGTGCCAGCAGCTCGATTATAGGGGGCTCTGACTATGGCTACACCTTC
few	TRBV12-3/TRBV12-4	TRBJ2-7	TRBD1	CASRIDRGGYEQYF	TGTGCCAGCAGAATTGACAGGGGGGGATACGAGCAGTACTTC
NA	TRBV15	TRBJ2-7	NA	CATSRENTYEQYF	TGTGCCACCAGCAGGGAAAACACCTACGAGCAGTACTTC
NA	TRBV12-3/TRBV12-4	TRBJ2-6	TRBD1	CASSLVGQGYAGANVLTF	TGTGCCAGCAGTTTAGTCGGACAGGGGTACGCTGGGGCCAACGTCCTGACTTTC
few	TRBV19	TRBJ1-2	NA	CASSGGGQSGYTF	TGTGCCAGCTCCGGCGGGGGGCAGTCTGGCTACACCTTC
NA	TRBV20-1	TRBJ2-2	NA	CGARDLSGTGELFF	TGCGGTGCTAGAGATCTCTCCGGCACCGGGGAGCTGTTTTTT
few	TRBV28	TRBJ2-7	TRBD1	CASKGTGRQDGVDEQYF	TGTGCCAGCAAGGGGACAGGACGCCAAGATGGAGTAGACGAGCAGTACTTC
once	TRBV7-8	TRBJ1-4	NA	CASSLAPGYEKLFF	TGTGCCAGCAGCTTAGCGCCAGGGTACGAAAAACTGTTTTTT
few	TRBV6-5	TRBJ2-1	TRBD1	CASSFGQGSYNEQFF	TGTGCCAGCAGTTTCGGACAGGGCTCCTACAATGAGCAGTTCTTC
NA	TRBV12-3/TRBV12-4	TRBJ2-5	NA	CASSPILGEGETQYF	TGTGCCAGCAGTCCTATCCTGGGCGAAGGTGAGACCCAGTACTTC
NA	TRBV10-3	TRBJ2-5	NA	CAIGGGDGLETQYF	TGTGCCATCGGAGGAGGGGACGGTCTGGAGACCCAGTACTTC
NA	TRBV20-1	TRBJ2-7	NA	CSARGPGTYEQYF	TGCAGTGCTAGGGGGCCAGGGACCTACGAGCAGTACTTC
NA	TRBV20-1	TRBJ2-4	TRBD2	CSARDLAGGLNIQYF	TGCAGTGCTAGAGATCTTGCGGGAGGATTAAACATTCAGTACTTC
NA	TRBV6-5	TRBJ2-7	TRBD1	CASRTIGQGDEQYF	TGTGCCAGCAGAACAATCGGACAGGGCGACGAGCAGTACTTC
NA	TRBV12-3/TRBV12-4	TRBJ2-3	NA	CASSFSATDTQYF	TGTGCCAGCAGTTTTTCTGCTACAGATACGCAGTATTTT
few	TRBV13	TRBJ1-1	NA	CASSTGGVMNTEAFF	TGTGCCAGCAGCACCGGGGGTGTGATGAACACTGAAGCTTTCTTT
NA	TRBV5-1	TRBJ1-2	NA	CASFPAGTNYGYTF	TGCGCCAGCTTTCCGGCAGGGACTAACTATGGCTACACCTTC
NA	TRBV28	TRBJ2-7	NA	CASSPLPGIEYEQYF	TGTGCCAGCAGTCCCCTGCCTGGTATAGAGTACGAGCAGTACTTC
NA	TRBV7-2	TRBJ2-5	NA	CASSIEEGVWETQYF	TGTGCCAGCAGCATAGAGGAGGGGGTTTGGGAGACCCAGTACTTC
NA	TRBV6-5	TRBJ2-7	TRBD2	CASRSGGHSYEQYF	TGTGCCAGCAGGAGCGGGGGCCACTCCTACGAGCAGTACTTC
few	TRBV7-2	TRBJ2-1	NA	CASTSHSSYNEQFF	TGTGCCAGCACCTCCCACAGCTCCTACAATGAGCAGTTCTTC
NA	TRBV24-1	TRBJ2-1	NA	CATSEPSTASEQFF	TGTGCCACCAGTGAGCCATCGACAGCGAGTGAGCAGTTCTTC
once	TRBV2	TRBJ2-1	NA	CASTLGKLHGNEQFF	TGTGCCAGCACCCTGGGGAAATTACATGGCAATGAGCAGTTCTTC
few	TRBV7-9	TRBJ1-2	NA	CASSPQSDGYTF	TGTGCCAGCAGCCCACAGTCGGATGGCTACACCTTC